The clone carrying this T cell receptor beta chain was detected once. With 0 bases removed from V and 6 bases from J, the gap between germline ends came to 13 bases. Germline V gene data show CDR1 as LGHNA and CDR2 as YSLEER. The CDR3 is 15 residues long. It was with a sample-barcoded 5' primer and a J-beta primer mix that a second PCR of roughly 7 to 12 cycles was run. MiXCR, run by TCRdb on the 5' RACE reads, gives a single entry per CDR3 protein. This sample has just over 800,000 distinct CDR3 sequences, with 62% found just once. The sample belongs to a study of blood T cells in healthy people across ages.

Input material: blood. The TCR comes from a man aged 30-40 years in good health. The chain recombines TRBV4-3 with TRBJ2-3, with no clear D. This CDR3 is CASSQDGAQLDTQYF. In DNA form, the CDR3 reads TGCGCCAGCAGCCAAGATGGAGCCCAGTTGGATACGCAGTATTTT.